This passage covers 30 T cell receptor beta chains from one sample sequenced in a study of molecular identifiers for immune sequencing clone quantification. TCRdb re-derived calls from the PCR reads in MiXCR, one entry per CDR3 protein. The sample lists about 510,000 distinct CDR3 sequences; less than 30% were seen once. The sequenced material came from naive CD8+ T cells from blood, with Jurkat cell RNA spiked in. Subset specified: FACS-sorted CD8+CD4-CCR7+CD45RA+ naive T cells. Receptors originate from a human donor in good health. Some libraries in this study had Jurkat cell RNA spiked in.

The genes are TRBV28 and TRBJ2-5; maybe TRBD2 (5 bases). Per germline, CDR1 MDHEN and CDR2 SYDVKM. The CDR3 is 13 residues long. V lost 5 bases to trimming and J lost 2 bases, with 9 bases between them. As DNA, the CDR3 is TGTGCCAGCAGTCCGGAGCGGCAAGAGACCCAGTACTTC. Amino acid sequence: CASSPERQETQYF. The entire variable domain, with the rest obtained from reference TRBV28 and TRBJ2-5, is as follows: DVKVTQSSRYLVKRTGEKVFLECVQDMDHENMFWYRQDPGLGLRLIYFSYDVKMKEKGDIPEGYSVSREKKERFSLILESASTNQTSMYLCASSPERQETQYFGPGTRLLVL.

V usage is TRBV19 and J usage is TRBJ2-3; 11 positions match TRBD2. CDR1 and CDR2 from the germline V gene are LNHDA and SQIVND (reference sequence). CDR3 length: 15 residues. Trimming removed 6 bases from V and 10 bases from J; junction bases left unmatched: 12. The CDR3 protein is CASSYTSGGADPQYF. The CDR3 DNA sequence: TGTGCCAGTAGCTATACTAGCGGGGGAGCGGATCCGCAGTATTTT.

The table lists this clonotype with a few counts. The rearrangement uses TRBV11-2 and TRBJ2-2; 7 nucleotides match TRBD1. The germline V gene encodes CDR1 SGHAT and CDR2 FQNNGV. The CDR3 sequence is 20 residues long. The V gene end was trimmed by 2 bases and the J gene end by 4 bases; junction bases not matched to a gene: 19. The CDR3 here is CASSLYPRQGGFGGTGELFF. The CDR3 nucleotides read TGTGCCAGCAGCTTATACCCCAGACAGGGTGGTTTCGGCGGCACCGGGGAGCTGTTTTTT.

Points on this clonotype: An end of the junction differs from the germline gene, which may be a read error. The genes are TRBV29-1 and TRBJ2-5; a weak D match, TRBD1 (5 bases). Germline V CDR1 and CDR2: SQVTM, ANQGSEA. This CDR3 has 12 amino acids. The CDR3 protein is CSVGTGPETPSF. The CDR3 DNA reads TGCAGCGTTGGAACAGGCCCCGAGACCCCGTCCTTC.

On this clonotype itself: Germline and junction disagree at one end, which may indicate a read error. V is TRBV7-2 and J is TRBJ2-1; 10 bases are a match to TRBD2. The germline gives CDR1 SGHTA, CDR2 FQGNSA. This CDR3 has 15 amino acids. CDR3 nucleotides: TGTGCCAACAGCTCCGCGGGACTAGCGTCCAATGAGCAGTTCTTC. Encoded protein: CANSSAGLASNEQFF.

In its sample, this clonotype was seen many times. Relative to the germline gene, one junction end is altered; a read error may explain this. This sequence joins TRBV5-1 and TRBJ1-1, with 7 bases fitting TRBD1. The CDR3 has 13 residues. Looked up from germline, CDR1 is SGHRS and CDR2 is YFSETQ. The CDR3 coding sequence is TGTGCCAGCAGCTTGGGACAGTACACTGAAGCTTTCTTT. As protein: CASSLGQYTEAFF.

This clonotype was counted many times. The chain links TRBV20-1 to TRBJ1-1; 7 bases agree with TRBD1. Germline CDR1 and CDR2: DFQATT and SNEGSKA (reference sequence). The CDR3 consists of 13 residues. Trimming at V came to 5 bases and at J to 5 bases, leaving 8 bases not matched to a gene. In DNA form, the CDR3 reads TGCAGTGCTTGGGACAGCTCGAGGACTGAAGCTTTCTTT. Encoded protein: CSAWDSSRTEAFF.

This clonotype was observed at least ten times. The chain has TRBV6-6 and TRBJ2-3; perhaps D is TRBD1 or TRBD2 (5 bases each). The CDR3 is 17 amino acids. The V gene lost 6 bases and the J gene lost 1 base, with 20 bases spanning the gap. Germline loops: CDR1 MNHNY, CDR2 SVGAGI (reference sequence). DNA for the CDR3: TGTGCCAGCAGCATACCGTTTCTTGGGGACCGCACAGATACGCAGTATTTT. Translating gives CASSIPFLGDRTDTQYF.

About this clonotype: Given a much more abundant clone one base away, this may be a read error. This sequence joins TRBV2 and TRBJ1-1, with 9 bases lining up with TRBD1. From germline, CDR1 is SNHLY and CDR2 FYNNEI. The junction had 6 bases not matched to a gene; V was cut back by 2 bases and J by 5 bases. The CDR3 extends over 15 amino acids. The CDR3 DNA is TGTGCCAGCAGTGAACACACAGGGGGCTGGACTGAAGCTTTCTTT. Residues: CASSEHTGGWTEAFF.

The rearrangement joins TRBV10-2 to TRBJ2-3; D is undetermined. Trimming took 3 bases from V and 8 from J, leaving 18 bases between them. From germline, CDR1 is WSHSY and CDR2 SAAADI. This CDR3 is 15 amino acids long. The CDR3 bases are TGCGCCAGCAGTGACTGGGCTTTTACTGAAGGTACGCAGTATTTT. Translation gives CASSDWAFTEGTQYF.

The V and J genes are TRBV6-5 and TRBJ2-3; 7 nucleotides agree with TRBD1. The CDR3 covers 16 residues. J was trimmed by 1 base and V by 5 bases; bases with no gene match: 9. CDR1 MNHEY and CDR2 SVGAGI come from the germline V gene. This chain's CDR3 is CASSQTGFGGTDTQYF. CDR3 DNA sequence: TGTGCCAGCAGTCAGACAGGGTTTGGGGGCACAGATACGCAGTATTTT.

Worth noting for this clonotype: At one end, the junction sequence differs from germline, possibly due to a read error. The chain has TRBV2 and TRBJ2-1; D is tentatively TRBD1 or TRBD2 (5 bases each). The CDR3 consists of 15 residues. Looked up from germline, CDR1 is SNHLY and CDR2 is FYNNEI. CDR3 in DNA: TGTGCCATCAGTCCAAAGGGGAGCGCCTACAATGAGCAGTTCTTC. Residues: CAISPKGSAYNEQFF. The complete variable domain, with remaining parts taken from reference TRBV2 and TRBJ2-1, reads EPEVTQTPSHQVTQMGQEVILRCVPISNHLYFYWYRQILGQKVEFLVSFYNNEISEKSEIFDDQFSVERPDGSNFTLKIRSTKLEDSAMYFCAISPKGSAYNEQFFGPGTRLTVL.

This clonotype was picked up many times. J is TRBJ1-1 and V is TRBV24-1; D gene unclear. Trimming took off 5 bases at V and 4 bases at J, with 10 bases between the two ends. This CDR3 spans 13 amino acids. Germline CDR1 KGHDR, CDR2 SFDVKD. In DNA form, the CDR3 reads TGTGCCACCAGTGGCAGCATCGGCACTGAAGCTTTCTTT. Translating gives CATSGSIGTEAFF.

This clonotype has at least ten counts. This chain joins TRBV6-5 and TRBJ2-3, with a tentative D call TRBD1 (6 bases). Per germline, CDR1 MNHEY and CDR2 SVGAGI. The V and J ends lost 0 bases and 4 bases respectively, with 11 bases between them. The CDR3 runs 15 residues. CDR3 amino acids: CASSYSNRVADTQYF. DNA of the CDR3: TGTGCCAGCAGTTACTCGAACAGGGTGGCAGATACGCAGTATTTT.

The chain carries TRBV7-9 and TRBJ2-5; tentatively, D is TRBD1 or TRBD2 (5 bases each). Trimming shortened V by 5 bases and J by 5 bases, and 12 bases separated the two germline ends. Per the germline V gene, CDR1 is SEHNR and CDR2 is FQNEAQ (reference sequence). The length of the CDR3 is 13 residues. The CDR3 coding sequence is TGTGCCAGCAGCAGGGACCCCCTGGAGACCCAGTACTTC. This sequence encodes CASSRDPLETQYF.

This clonotype was detected a few times. This chain uses TRBV27 with TRBJ2-2; D could derive from TRBD1 or TRBD2 (5 bases each). Germline V lookup: CDR1 MNHEY, CDR2 SMNVEV (reference sequence). CDR3 size: 17 residues. Trimming removed 2 bases from V and 1 base from J, with 14 bases in between. CDR3 amino acids: CASSLRGPPMNTGELFF. In nucleotides, the CDR3 is TGTGCCAGCAGTTTAAGGGGACCCCCGATGAACACCGGGGAGCTGTTTTTT.

V usage is TRBV6-2 or TRBV6-3 and J usage is TRBJ1-5; D is perhaps TRBD1 (6 bases). CDR1 is MNHEY and CDR2 is SVGEGT in the germline V gene. V gave up 5 bases and J gave up 7 bases, with 12 bases separating them. The CDR3 extends over 13 amino acids. As DNA, the CDR3 is TGTGCCAGCAGTGAGGGGGGTCTGCAGCCCCAGCATTTT. Its protein is CASSEGGLQPQHF.

The chain combines TRBV6-5 with TRBJ2-5; 11 bases are shared with TRBD2. CDR1 is MNHEY and CDR2 is SVGAGI in the germline V gene. The CDR3 has 17 residues. The junction had 10 bases not matched to a gene; V was cut back by 2 bases and J by 5 bases. The CDR3 DNA is TGTGCCAGCAGTTACGGTTTTAGCGGGGGGGCTACGGAGACCCAGTACTTC. The encoded protein is CASSYGFSGGATETQYF.

This clonotype was detected many times. This CDR3 is CASSSYPGANVLTF. The CDR3 bases are TGTGCCAGCAGTTCGTACCCTGGGGCCAACGTCCTGACTTTC. The chain couples TRBV6-2 or TRBV6-3 to TRBJ2-6; unclear D gene. Per the germline V gene, CDR1 is MNHEY and CDR2 is SVGEGT. V lost 4 bases, J lost 2 bases, and 6 bases lay in between. The CDR3 spans 14 residues.

This clonotype has a count of ten or more. The chain carries TRBV6-5 and TRBJ1-1, with D uncertain. The V end was cut by 2 bases, the J end by 0 bases, with 4 bases between. Germline V gives CDR1 MNHEY, CDR2 SVGAGI. This CDR3 region has 13 residues. Written as DNA, the CDR3 is TGTGCCAGCAGTTACAGAGTGAACACTGAAGCTTTCTTT. It encodes CASSYRVNTEAFF.

This chain links TRBV29-1 with TRBJ2-7; D is unresolved. Germline V gives CDR1 SQVTM, CDR2 ANQGSEA. The CDR3 totals 11 residues. V lost 7 bases, J lost 3 bases, and 10 bases lay in between. The CDR3 here is CSAASNYEQYF. The DNA of the CDR3 is TGCAGCGCAGCATCTAACTACGAGCAGTACTTC.

Comments on this clonotype: This may come from a read error, since a much larger clone is one base off. The V gene is TRBV20-1, the J gene TRBJ2-1; D not certain. Germline assignment: CDR1 DFQATT and CDR2 SNEGSKA (reference sequence). The CDR3 contains 16 residues. This chain's CDR3 is CSARDQAVSSHNEQFF. The CDR3, as DNA: TGCAGTGCTAGAGATCAGGCGGTTAGCTCCCACAATGAGCAGTTCTTC.

Note on this clonotype: A much more abundant neighbour one base away suggests this may be a read error. This is likely a read error, given that the CDR3 carries no conserved phenylalanine or tryptophan at its end. V usage is TRBV28 and J usage is TRBJ2-7, with unresolved D. V was cut by 8 bases and J by 0 bases, with 8 bases left in between. This CDR3 spans 12 amino acids. Germline loops: CDR1 MDHEN, CDR2 SYDVKM. CDR3 DNA: TGTGCCAGCGGAGACTTCTCCTACGAGCAGTACTAC. It codes for CASGDFSYEQYY.

A word on this clonotype: The junction and the germline gene differ at one end; a read error may be behind it. The rearrangement joins TRBV27 to TRBJ2-5, with TRBD2 matching 8 bases. Germline loops: CDR1 MNHEY, CDR2 SMNVEV (reference sequence). The CDR3 is 15 residues long. The CDR3 is CVSSPTREGMKTQYF. CDR3 in DNA: TGTGTCAGCAGTCCCACCCGGGAGGGTATGAAGACCCAGTACTTC.

Notes on this clonotype: This may be a read error: a much more frequent sequence differs by one nucleotide. The J gene is TRBJ1-4, the V gene TRBV6-5; possibly TRBD1 for D (6 bases). The germline gives CDR1 MNHEY, CDR2 SVGAGI. CDR3 length: 14 residues. In nucleotides, the CDR3 is TGTGCCATCAGTCAAGGGGGTTCTAATGAAAAACTGTTTTTT. This sequence encodes CAISQGGSNEKLFF.

This clonotype turned up a few times. The chain recombines TRBV20-1 with TRBJ1-3, with D tentatively TRBD1 (6 bases). V shed 3 bases and J shed 0 bases, with 12 bases lying between them. This CDR3 is 15 amino acids long. Germline CDR1 and CDR2: DFQATT and SNEGSKA (reference sequence). The CDR3 sequence: CSARSDRTSGNTIYF. In DNA, the CDR3 is TGCAGTGCTAGGTCCGACAGGACCTCTGGAAACACCATATATTTT.

The rearrangement uses TRBV27 and TRBJ2-2, with 7 nucleotides matching TRBD1. Trimming cost V 5 bases and J 5 bases; bases outside gene matches: 2. In germline, CDR1 is MNHEY, CDR2 SMNVEV (reference sequence). The CDR3 contains 13 residues. CDR3 in DNA: TGTGCCAGCAGTAAGACAGGGACCGGGGAGCTGTTTTTT. It is translated as CASSKTGTGELFF.

V and J are TRBV19 and TRBJ2-6, with 9 bases fitting TRBD1. Trimming removed 5 bases from V and 1 base from J; junction bases left unmatched: 9. Per the germline V gene, CDR1 is LNHDA and CDR2 is SQIVND (reference sequence). CDR3 length: 18 amino acids. The CDR3 DNA sequence: TGTGCCAGTAGTTTCCGGGACAGGGTATTTTCTGGGGCCAACGTCCTGACTTTC. Protein product: CASSFRDRVFSGANVLTF.

This clonotype was seen many times. CDR3 sequence: CSARGPISLYEQYF. Written as DNA, the CDR3 is TGCAGTGCTAGGGGGCCTATCTCCCTCTACGAGCAGTACTTC. The chain carries TRBV20-1 and TRBJ2-7; the D gene is possibly TRBD1 (5 bases). The germline gives CDR1 DFQATT, CDR2 SNEGSKA (reference sequence). CDR3 length: 14 residues. The V and J ends lost 3 bases and 3 bases respectively, with 15 bases between them.

The chain is built from TRBV6-5 and TRBJ2-7, with D possibly matching TRBD2 (5 bases). Trimming took 8 bases from V and 4 from J, leaving 18 bases between them. CDR3 size: 14 residues. Per germline, CDR1 MNHEY and CDR2 SVGAGI. The CDR3 sequence is CASRFRTRGYEQYF. CDR3 coding DNA: TGTGCCAGCCGTTTTCGAACTCGCGGGTACGAGCAGTACTTC.